Below are 4 T cell receptor beta chains sequenced from a single sample in a study of radiation and T cells in renal cell carcinoma. TCRdb keeps only in-frame clones here, not all; method: immunoSEQ multiplex PCR. The table has around 76,000 clones, over 80% seen once; the top ten hold 5.8%. Stated time point: blood 2 weeks post-SBRT. Stated treatment: 15 Gy SBRT to primary tumor, nephrectomy 4 weeks later. This specimen consisted of blood, obtained from a patient whose treatment included radiotherapy and nephrectomy. These receptors all stem from a man between 60 and 75 years old with renal cell carcinoma.

V gene TRBV25-1 combines with J gene TRBJ2-1; possibly TRBD2 for D (6 bases). This CDR3 has 13 residues. Trimming shortened V by 2 bases and J by 5 bases, and 7 bases separated the two germline ends. Germline V gene lookup returns CDR1 MGHDK and CDR2 SYGVNS. CDR3 DNA sequence: TGTGCCAGCAGTGAAGGGACTCACAATGAGCAGTTCTTC. Translating gives CASSEGTHNEQFF.

The rearrangement joins TRBV27 to TRBJ2-5, with D possibly matching TRBD2 (6 bases). The germline gives CDR1 MNHEY, CDR2 SMNVEV (reference sequence). V was clipped by 4 bases and J by 5 bases, with 11 bases between them. The CDR3 totals 13 residues. CDR3 bases: TGTGCCAGCAGTTCCAGACTAGTGGAGACCCAGTACTTC. It codes for CASSSRLVETQYF.

This chain joins TRBV5-1 and TRBJ2-5, with 12 bases identical to TRBD1. V shed 4 bases and J 5 bases; nucleotides not matched to a gene: 9. From germline, CDR1 is SGHRS and CDR2 YFSETQ. The CDR3 covers 16 residues. CDR3 sequence: CASSAPGQGAGETQYF. The CDR3 DNA is TGCGCCAGCAGCGCGCCGGGACAGGGGGCAGGGGAGACCCAGTACTTC.

This chain joins TRBV6-1 and TRBJ1-2; D gene uncertain. V was cut by 5 bases and J by 4 bases, with 5 bases left in between. From germline, CDR1 is MNHNS and CDR2 SASEGT. The CDR3 is made up of 11 amino acids. CDR3 amino acids: CASSRVYGYTF. In DNA form, the CDR3 reads TGTGCCAGCAGTCGGGTCTATGGCTACACCTTC.